The sequence of this TCR beta chain was determined in a study of blood T cells in healthy people across ages. Through a sample-barcoded 5' primer and a J-beta primer mix, a second PCR was run for roughly 6 to 11 cycles. TCRdb re-derived calls from the 5' RACE reads in MiXCR, one entry per CDR3 protein. The sample consists of fewer than 1,200,000 distinct CDR3 sequences, about 25% of them appearing once. This clonotype was picked up a small number of times. CDR3 length: 13 amino acids. Germline V gene sequence: CDR1 LNHDA, CDR2 SQIVND (reference sequence). V shed 5 bases and J shed 5 bases, with 9 bases lying between them. The same sample was also studied in work on T cells of mothers and their children.

The chain is built from TRBV19 and TRBJ1-4; weak D call: TRBD1 (5 bases). The sequence came from a girl aged 2 to 10 in good health. The sample comprised blood. This CDR3 is CASSGHLNEKLFF. Here the CDR3 DNA reads TGTGCCAGTAGTGGACACCTGAATGAAAAACTGTTTTTT.